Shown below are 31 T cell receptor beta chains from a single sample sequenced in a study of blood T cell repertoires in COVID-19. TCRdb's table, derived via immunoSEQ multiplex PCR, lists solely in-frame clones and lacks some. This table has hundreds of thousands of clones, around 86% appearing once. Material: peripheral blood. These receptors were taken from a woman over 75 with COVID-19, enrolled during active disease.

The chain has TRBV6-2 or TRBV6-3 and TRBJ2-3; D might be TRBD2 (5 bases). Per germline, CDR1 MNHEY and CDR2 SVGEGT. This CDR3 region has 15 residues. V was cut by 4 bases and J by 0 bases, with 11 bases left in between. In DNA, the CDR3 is TGTGCCAGCAGTTCTGCGGGCCCCAGCACAGATACGCAGTATTTT. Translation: CASSSAGPSTDTQYF.

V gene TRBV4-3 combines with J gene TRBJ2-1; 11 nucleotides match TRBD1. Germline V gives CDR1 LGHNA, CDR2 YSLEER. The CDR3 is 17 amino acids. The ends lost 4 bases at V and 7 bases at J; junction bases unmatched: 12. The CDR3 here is CASSLGTGGGRNNEQFF. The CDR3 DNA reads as TGCGCCAGCAGCCTGGGGACAGGGGGGGGGCGAAATAATGAGCAGTTCTTC.

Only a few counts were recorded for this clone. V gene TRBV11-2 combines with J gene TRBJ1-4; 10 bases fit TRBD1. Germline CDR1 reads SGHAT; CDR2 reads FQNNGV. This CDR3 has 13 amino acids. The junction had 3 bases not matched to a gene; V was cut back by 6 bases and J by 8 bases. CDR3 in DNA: TGTGCCAGCAGTGGGACAGGGGAGGAAAAACTGTTTTTT. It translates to CASSGTGEEKLFF.

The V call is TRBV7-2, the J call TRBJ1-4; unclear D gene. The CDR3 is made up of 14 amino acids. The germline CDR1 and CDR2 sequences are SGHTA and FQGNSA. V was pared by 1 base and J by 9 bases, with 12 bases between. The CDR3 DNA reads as TGTGCCAGCAGCTTAGTGGGCAGCTTGAAAAAACTGTTTTTT. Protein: CASSLVGSLKKLFF.

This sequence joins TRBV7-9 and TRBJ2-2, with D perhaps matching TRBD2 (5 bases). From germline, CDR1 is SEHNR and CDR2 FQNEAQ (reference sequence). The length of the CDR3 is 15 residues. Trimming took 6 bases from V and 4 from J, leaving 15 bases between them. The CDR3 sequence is CASSPPERVTGELFF. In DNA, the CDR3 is TGTGCCAGCAGTCCCCCGGAGAGGGTCACCGGGGAGCTGTTTTTT. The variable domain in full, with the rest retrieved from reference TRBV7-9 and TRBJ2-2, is DTGVSQNPRHKITKRGQNVTFRCDPISEHNRLYWYRQTLGQGPEFLTYFQNEAQLEKSRLLSDRFSAERPKGSFSTLEIQRTEQGDSAMYLCASSPPERVTGELFFGEGSRLTVL.

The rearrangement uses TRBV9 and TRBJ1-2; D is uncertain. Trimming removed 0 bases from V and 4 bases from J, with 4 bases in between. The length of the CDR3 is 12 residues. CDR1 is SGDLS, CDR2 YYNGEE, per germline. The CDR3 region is CASSVAVYGYTF. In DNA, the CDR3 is TGTGCCAGCAGCGTAGCTGTCTATGGCTACACCTTC.

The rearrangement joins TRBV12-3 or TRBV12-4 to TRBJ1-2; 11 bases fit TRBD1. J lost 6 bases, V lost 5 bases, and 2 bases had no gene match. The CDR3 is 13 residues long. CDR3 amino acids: CASSPGQGDGYTF. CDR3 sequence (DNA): TGTGCCAGCAGTCCGGGACAGGGGGATGGCTACACCTTC.

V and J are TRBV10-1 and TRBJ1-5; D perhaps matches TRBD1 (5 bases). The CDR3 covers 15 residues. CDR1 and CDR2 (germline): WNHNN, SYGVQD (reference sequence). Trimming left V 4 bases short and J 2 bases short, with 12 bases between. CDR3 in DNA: TGCGCCAGCAGTGCTGGGGCTTCGGGCAATCAGCCCCAGCATTTT. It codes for CASSAGASGNQPQHF.

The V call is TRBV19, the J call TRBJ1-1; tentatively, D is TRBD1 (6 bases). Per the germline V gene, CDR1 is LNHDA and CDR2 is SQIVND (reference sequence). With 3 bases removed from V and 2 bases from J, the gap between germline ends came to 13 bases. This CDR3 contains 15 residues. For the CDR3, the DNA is TGTGCCAGTAGTATGCCCAGAGGGGGAAACACTGAAGCTTTCTTT. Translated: CASSMPRGGNTEAFF.

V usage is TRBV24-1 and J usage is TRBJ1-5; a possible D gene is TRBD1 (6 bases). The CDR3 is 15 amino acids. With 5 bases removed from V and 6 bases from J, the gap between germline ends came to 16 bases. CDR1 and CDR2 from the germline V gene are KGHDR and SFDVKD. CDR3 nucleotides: TGTGCCACCAGTGGAACGGGGGGCGCGGTTCAGCCCCAGCATTTT. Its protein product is CATSGTGGAVQPQHF.

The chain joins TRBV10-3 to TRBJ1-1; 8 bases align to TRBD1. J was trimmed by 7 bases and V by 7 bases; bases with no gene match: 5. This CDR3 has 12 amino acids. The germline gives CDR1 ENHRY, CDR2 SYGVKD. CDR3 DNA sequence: TGTGCCATCAATTCAGGGGGCGATGAAGCTTTCTTT. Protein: CAINSGGDEAFF.

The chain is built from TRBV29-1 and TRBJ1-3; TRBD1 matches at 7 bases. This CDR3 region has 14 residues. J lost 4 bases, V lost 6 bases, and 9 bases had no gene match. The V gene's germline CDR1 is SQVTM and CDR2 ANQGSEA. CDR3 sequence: CSVGADRAGNTIYF. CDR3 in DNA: TGCAGCGTGGGAGCCGACAGGGCCGGAAACACCATATATTTT.

CDR3 sequence: CASSPGTLNGELFF. The DNA of the CDR3 is TGTGCCAGCAGTCCTGGGACACTAAATGGGGAGCTGTTTTTT. The rearrangement uses TRBV28 and TRBJ2-2, with D tentatively TRBD1 (6 bases). CDR1 and CDR2 (germline): MDHEN, SYDVKM. CDR3 length: 14 residues. V lost 5 bases to trimming and J lost 8 bases, with 15 bases between them.

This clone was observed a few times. CDR3 amino acids: CASSLMGALGDTQYF. For the CDR3, the DNA is TGTGCCAGCAGCTTAATGGGGGCCTTGGGAGATACGCAGTATTTT. The gene calls are TRBV11-2 and TRBJ2-3; tentative D call: TRBD1 (6 bases). The V end lost 2 bases, the J end lost 5 bases, and 14 bases lay between the germline ends. This CDR3 is built from 15 residues. Germline CDR1 SGHAT, CDR2 FQNNGV. The whole variable domain, filled in from reference TRBV11-2 and TRBJ2-3, reads EAGVAQSPRYKIIEKRQSVAFWCNPISGHATLYWYQQILGQGPKLLIQFQNNGVVDDSQLPKDRFSAERLKGVDSTLKIQPAKLEDSAVYLCASSLMGALGDTQYFGPGTRLTVL.

The CDR3 DNA follows: TGTGCCTGGAGTAAACAGCTTAATGAAAAACTGTTTTTT. This encodes CAWSKQLNEKLFF. The chain employs TRBV30 and TRBJ1-4; D not certain. Germline loops: CDR1 GTSNPN, CDR2 SVGIG (reference sequence). V lost 2 bases and J lost 4, with 8 bases in between. This CDR3 region has 13 residues.

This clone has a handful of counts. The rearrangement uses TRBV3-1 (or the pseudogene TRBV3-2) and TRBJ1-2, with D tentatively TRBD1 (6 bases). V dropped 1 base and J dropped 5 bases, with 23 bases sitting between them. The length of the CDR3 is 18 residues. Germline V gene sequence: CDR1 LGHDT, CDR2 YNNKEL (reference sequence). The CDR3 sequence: CASSQVRDKSADVYGYTF. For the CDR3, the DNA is TGTGCCAGCAGCCAAGTCCGGGACAAGTCCGCCGACGTTTATGGCTACACCTTC.

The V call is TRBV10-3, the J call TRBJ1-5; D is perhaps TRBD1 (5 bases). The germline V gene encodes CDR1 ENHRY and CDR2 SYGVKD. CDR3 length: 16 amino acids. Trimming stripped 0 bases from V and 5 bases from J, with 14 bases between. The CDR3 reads CAISESVQGLDQPQHF. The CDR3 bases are TGTGCCATCAGTGAGTCGGTCCAGGGCTTGGATCAGCCCCAGCATTTT.

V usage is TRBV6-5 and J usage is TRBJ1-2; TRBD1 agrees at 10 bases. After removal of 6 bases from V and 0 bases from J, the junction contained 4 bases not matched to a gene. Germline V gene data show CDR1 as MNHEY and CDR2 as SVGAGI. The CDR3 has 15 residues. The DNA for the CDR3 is TGTGCCAGCAGAGGGACAGGGGTTCCTAACTATGGCTACACCTTC. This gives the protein CASRGTGVPNYGYTF.

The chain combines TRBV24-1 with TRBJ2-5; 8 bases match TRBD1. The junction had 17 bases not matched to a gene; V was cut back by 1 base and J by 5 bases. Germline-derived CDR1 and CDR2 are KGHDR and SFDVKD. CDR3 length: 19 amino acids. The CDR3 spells CATSDFGKPGTGPWETQYF. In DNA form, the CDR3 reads TGTGCCACCAGTGATTTTGGGAAACCCGGGACAGGCCCCTGGGAGACCCAGTACTTC.

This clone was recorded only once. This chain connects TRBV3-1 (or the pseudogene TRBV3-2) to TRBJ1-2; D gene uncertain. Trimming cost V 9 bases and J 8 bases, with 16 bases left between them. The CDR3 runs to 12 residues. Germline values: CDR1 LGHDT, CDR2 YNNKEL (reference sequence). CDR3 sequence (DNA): TGTGCCAGTAAGTCGGAGGGAGGCGGCTACACCTTC. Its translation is CASKSEGGGYTF.

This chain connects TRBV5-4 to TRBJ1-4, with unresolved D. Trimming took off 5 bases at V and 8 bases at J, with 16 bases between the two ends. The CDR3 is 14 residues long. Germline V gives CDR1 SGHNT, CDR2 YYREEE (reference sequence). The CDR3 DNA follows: TGTGCCAGCAGTTCCCGGGAGACGAGGGAAAAACTGTTTTTT. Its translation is CASSSRETREKLFF.

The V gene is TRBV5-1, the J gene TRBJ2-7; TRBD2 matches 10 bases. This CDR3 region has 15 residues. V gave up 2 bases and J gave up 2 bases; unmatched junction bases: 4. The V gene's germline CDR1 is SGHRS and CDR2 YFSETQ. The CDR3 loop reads CASSLGSGGAYEQYV. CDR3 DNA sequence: TGCGCCAGCAGCTTAGGCAGCGGGGGGGCCTACGAGCAGTACGTC.

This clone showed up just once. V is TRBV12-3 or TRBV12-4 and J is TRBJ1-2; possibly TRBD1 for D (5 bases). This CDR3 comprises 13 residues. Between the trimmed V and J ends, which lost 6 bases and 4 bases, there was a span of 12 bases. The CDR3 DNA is TGTGCCAGCAGCGGGACTATTTTCTATGGCTACACCTTC. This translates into CASSGTIFYGYTF.

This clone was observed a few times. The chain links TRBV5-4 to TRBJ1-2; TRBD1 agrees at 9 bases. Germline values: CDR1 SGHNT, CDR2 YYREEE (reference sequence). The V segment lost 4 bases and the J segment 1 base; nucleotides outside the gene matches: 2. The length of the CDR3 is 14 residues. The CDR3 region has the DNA TGTGCCAGCAGCAGGGACAGGGATAACTATGGCTACACCTTC. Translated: CASSRDRDNYGYTF.

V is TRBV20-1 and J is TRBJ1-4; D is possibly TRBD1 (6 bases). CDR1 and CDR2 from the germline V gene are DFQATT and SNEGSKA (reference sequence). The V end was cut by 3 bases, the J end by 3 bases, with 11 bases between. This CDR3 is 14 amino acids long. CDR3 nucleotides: TGCAGTGCTAGTTACAGGGCATCTAATGAAAAACTGTTTTTT. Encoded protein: CSASYRASNEKLFF.

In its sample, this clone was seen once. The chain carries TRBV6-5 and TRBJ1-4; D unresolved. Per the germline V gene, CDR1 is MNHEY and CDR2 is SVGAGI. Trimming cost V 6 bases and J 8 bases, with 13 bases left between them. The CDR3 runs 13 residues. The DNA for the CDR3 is TGTGCCAGCAGCCCCGGACTAGAGGAAAAACTGTTTTTT. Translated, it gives CASSPGLEEKLFF.

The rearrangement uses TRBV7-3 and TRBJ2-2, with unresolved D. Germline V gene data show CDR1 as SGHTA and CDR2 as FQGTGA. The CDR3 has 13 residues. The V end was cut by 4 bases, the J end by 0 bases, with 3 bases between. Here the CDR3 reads CASSSSNTGELFF. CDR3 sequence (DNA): TGTGCCAGCAGCTCCTCGAACACCGGGGAGCTGTTTTTT.

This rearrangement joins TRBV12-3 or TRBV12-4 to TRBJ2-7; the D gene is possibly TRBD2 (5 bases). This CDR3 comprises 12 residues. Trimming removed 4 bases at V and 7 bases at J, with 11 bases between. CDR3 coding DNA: TGTGCCAGCAGTTCCGGGGTGGGGGAGCAGTACGTC. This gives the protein CASSSGVGEQYV.

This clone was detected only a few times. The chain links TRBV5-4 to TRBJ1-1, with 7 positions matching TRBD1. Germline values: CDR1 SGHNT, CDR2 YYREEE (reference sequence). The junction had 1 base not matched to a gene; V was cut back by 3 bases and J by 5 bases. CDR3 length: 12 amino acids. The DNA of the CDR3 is TGTGCCAGCAGCTCGACAGGGACTGAAGCTTTCTTT. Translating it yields CASSSTGTEAFF.

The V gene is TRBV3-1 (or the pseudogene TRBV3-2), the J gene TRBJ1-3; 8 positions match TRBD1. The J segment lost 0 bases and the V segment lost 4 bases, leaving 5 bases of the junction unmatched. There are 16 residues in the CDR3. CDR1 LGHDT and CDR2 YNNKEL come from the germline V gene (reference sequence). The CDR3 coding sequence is TGTGCCAGCAGCCTGGACAGGGAACCCTCTGGAAACACCATATATTTT. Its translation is CASSLDREPSGNTIYF.

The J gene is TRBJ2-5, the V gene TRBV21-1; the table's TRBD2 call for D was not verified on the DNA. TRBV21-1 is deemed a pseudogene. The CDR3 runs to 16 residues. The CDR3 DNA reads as TGTGCCAGCAGTCGGACTAGCGGGGGGAATGTGAAGACCCAGTACTTC. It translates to CASSRTSGGNVKTQYF.